This T cell receptor beta chain was profiled in a study of blood T cell repertoires in COVID-19. Source study methods: Amplified reference gene primers provided the basis for estimating nucleated cell counts. Data came from immunoSEQ multiplex PCR; TCRdb stores just in-frame clones and leaves some out. V and J calls and clone size follow that table, whereas D and trimming were derived from the DNA. The sample holds 200,000 to 250,000 clones; over 70% are singletons and the top ten take around 7.7%. Per germline, CDR1 KGHSH and CDR2 LQKENI. V lost 4 bases and J lost 0; bases outside the gene matches: 11. The CDR3 spans 18 residues.

The genes are TRBV18 and TRBJ2-3, with 9 positions matching TRBD1. The sequence derives from a woman aged 70 to 79 with acute or convalescent COVID-19. Input material: peripheral blood. The CDR3, as DNA: TGTGCCAGCTCACTGACATCGGGACAGGGTGCTAGCACAGATACGCAGTATTTT. Amino acids: CASSLTSGQGASTDTQYF.